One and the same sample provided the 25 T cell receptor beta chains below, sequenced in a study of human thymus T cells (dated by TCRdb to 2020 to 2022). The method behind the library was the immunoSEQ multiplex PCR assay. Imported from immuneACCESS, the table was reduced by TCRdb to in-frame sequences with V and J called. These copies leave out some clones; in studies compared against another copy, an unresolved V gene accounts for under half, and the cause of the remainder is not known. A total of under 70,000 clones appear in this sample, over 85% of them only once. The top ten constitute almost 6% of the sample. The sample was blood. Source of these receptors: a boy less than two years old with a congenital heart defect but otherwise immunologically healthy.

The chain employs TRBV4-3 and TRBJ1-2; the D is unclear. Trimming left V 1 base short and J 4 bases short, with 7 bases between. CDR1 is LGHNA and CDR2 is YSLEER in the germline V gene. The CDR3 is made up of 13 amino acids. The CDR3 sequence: CASSQGQTYGYTF. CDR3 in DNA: TGCGCCAGCAGCCAAGGGCAGACCTATGGCTACACCTTC.

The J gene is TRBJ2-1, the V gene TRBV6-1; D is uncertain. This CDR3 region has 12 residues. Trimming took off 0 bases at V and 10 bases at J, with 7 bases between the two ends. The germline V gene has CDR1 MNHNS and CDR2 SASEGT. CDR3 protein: CASSEAGWEQFF. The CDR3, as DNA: TGTGCCAGCAGTGAAGCGGGATGGGAGCAGTTCTTC.

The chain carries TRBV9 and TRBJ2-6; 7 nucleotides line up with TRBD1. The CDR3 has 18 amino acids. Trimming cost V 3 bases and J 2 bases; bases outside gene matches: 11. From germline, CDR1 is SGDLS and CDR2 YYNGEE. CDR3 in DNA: TGTGCCAGCAGCGATCGACAGGGTCTCCTTCCTGGGGCCAACGTCCTGACTTTC. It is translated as CASSDRQGLLPGANVLTF.

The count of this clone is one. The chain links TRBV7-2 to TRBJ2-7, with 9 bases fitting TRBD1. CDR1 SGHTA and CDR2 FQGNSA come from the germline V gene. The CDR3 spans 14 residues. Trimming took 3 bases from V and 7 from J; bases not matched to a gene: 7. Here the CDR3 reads CASSLGDRVREQYF. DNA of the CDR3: TGTGCCAGCAGCTTGGGGGACAGGGTACGAGAGCAGTACTTC.

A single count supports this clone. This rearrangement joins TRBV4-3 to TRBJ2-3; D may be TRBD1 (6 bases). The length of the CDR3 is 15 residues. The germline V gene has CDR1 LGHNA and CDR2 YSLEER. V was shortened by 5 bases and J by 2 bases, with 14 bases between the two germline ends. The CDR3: CASSTAGANTDTQYF. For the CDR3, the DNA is TGCGCCAGCAGCACGGCAGGGGCCAACACAGATACGCAGTATTTT.

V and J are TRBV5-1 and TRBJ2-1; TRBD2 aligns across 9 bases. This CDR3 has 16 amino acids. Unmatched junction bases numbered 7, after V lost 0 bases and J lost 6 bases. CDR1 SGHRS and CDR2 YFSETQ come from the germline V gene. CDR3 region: CASSLAGTSPFNEQFF. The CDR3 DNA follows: TGCGCCAGCAGCTTGGCCGGGACTAGCCCCTTCAATGAGCAGTTCTTC.

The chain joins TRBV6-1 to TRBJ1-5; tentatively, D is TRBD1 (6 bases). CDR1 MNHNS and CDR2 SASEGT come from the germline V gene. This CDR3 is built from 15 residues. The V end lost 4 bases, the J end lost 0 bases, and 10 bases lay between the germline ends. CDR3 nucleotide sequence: TGTGCCAGCAGTGGGACAGTATATAGCAATCAGCCCCAGCATTTT. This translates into CASSGTVYSNQPQHF.

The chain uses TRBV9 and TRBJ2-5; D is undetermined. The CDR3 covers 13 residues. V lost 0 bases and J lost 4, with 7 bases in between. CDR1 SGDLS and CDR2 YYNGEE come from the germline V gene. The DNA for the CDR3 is TGTGCCAGCAGCGTAGATGTTAGAGAGACCCAGTACTTC. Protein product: CASSVDVRETQYF.

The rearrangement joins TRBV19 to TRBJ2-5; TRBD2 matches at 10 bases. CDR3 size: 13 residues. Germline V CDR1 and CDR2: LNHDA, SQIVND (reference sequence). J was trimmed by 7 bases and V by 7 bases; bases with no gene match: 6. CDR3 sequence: CASKASGGGTQYF. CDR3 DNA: TGTGCCAGTAAGGCTAGCGGGGGTGGGACCCAGTACTTC.

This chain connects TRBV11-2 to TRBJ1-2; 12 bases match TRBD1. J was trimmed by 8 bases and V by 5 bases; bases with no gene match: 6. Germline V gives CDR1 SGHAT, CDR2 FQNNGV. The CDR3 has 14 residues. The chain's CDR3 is CASSARDRGPGYTF. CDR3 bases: TGTGCCAGCAGCGCCCGGGACAGGGGGCCCGGCTACACCTTC.

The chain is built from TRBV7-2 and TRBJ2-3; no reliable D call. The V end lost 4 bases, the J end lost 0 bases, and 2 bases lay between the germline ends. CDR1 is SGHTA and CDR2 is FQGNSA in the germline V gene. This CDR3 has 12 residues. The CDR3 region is CASSSSTDTQYF. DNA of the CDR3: TGTGCCAGCAGCTCTAGCACAGATACGCAGTATTTT.

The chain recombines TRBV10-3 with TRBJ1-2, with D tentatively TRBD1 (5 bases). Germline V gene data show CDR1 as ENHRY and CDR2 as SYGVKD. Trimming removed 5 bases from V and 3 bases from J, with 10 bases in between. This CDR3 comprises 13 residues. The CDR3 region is CAISPGKDYGYTF. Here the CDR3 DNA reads TGTGCCATCAGTCCAGGGAAAGACTATGGCTACACCTTC.

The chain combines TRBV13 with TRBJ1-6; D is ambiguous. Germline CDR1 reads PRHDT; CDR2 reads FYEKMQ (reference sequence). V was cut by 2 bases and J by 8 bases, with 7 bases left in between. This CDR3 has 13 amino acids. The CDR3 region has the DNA TGTGCCAGCAGCTTAACCGGGGATTCACCCCTCCACTTT. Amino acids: CASSLTGDSPLHF.

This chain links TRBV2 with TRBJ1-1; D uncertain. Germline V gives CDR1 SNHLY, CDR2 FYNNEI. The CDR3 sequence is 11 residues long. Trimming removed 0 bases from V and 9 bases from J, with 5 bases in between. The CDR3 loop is CASSEALQAFF. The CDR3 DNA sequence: TGTGCCAGCAGTGAAGCGCTTCAAGCTTTCTTT.

The chain's CDR3 is CSVGRRDRTNNEQFF. The CDR3 coding sequence is TGCAGCGTTGGGAGACGGGACAGAACAAACAATGAGCAGTTCTTC. V usage is TRBV29-1 and J usage is TRBJ2-1; TRBD1 matches at 7 bases. The germline CDR1 and CDR2 sequences are SQVTM and ANQGSEA. This CDR3 is built from 15 residues. Trimming at V came to 4 bases and at J to 5 bases, leaving 11 bases not matched to a gene.

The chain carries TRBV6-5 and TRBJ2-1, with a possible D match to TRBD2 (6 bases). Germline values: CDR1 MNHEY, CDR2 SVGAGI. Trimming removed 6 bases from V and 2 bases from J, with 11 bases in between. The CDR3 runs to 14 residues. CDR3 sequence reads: CASSRESTYNEQFF. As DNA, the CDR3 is TGTGCCAGCAGCCGGGAGAGTACCTACAATGAGCAGTTCTTC.

The CDR3 sequence is CAWGGTPTYEQYF. In nucleotides, the CDR3 is TGTGCCTGGGGAGGGACACCAACCTACGAGCAGTACTTC. The rearrangement links TRBV30 to TRBJ2-7; D may correspond to TRBD1 or TRBD2 (6 bases each). The germline CDR1 and CDR2 sequences are GTSNPN and SVGIG (reference sequence). This CDR3 has 13 amino acids. V was clipped by 5 bases and J by 2 bases, with 13 bases between them.

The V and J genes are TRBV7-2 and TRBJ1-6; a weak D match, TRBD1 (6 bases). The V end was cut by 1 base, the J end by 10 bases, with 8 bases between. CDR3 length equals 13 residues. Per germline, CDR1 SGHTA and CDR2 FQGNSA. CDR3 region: CASSLDRVSPLHF. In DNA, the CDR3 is TGTGCCAGCAGCTTAGACAGGGTCTCACCCCTCCACTTT.

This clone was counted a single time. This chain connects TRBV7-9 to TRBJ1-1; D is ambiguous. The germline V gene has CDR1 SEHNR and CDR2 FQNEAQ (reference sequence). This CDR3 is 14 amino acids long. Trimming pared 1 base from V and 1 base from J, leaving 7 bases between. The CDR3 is CASSLGWGNTEAFF. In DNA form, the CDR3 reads TGTGCCAGCAGCTTAGGGTGGGGGAACACTGAAGCTTTCTTT.

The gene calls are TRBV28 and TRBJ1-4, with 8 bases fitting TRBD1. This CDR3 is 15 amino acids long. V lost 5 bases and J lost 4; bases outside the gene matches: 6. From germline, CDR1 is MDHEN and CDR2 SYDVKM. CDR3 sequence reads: CASSTPTGVNEKLFF. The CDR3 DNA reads TGTGCCAGCAGTACCCCGACAGGGGTTAATGAAAAACTGTTTTTT.

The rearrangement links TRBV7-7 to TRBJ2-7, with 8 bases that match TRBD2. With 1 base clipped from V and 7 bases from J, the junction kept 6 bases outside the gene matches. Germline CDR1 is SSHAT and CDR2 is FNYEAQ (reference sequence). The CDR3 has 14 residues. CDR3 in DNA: TGTGCCAGCAGCTTAGAGCGGGAGAGTCGGGAGCAGTACTTC. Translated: CASSLERESREQYF.

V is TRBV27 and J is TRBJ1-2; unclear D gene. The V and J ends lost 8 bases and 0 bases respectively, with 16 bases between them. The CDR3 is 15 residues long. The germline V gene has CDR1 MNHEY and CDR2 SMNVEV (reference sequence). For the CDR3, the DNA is TGTGCCAGCGGATCTACAGCTACTGCTAACTATGGCTACACCTTC. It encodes CASGSTATANYGYTF.

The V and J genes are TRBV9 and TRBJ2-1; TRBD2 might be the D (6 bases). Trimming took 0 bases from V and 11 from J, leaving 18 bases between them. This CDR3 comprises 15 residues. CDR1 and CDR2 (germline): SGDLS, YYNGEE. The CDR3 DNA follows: TGTGCCAGCAGCGTAGTCCCGGGGGATCTACGGCAGCAGTTCTTC. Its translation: CASSVVPGDLRQQFF.

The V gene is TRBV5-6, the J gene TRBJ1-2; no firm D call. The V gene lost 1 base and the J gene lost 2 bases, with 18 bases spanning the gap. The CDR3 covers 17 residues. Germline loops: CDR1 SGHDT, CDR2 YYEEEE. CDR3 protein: CASSLRWALVPNYGYTF. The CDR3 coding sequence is TGTGCCAGCAGCTTGAGGTGGGCTCTTGTCCCAAACTATGGCTACACCTTC.

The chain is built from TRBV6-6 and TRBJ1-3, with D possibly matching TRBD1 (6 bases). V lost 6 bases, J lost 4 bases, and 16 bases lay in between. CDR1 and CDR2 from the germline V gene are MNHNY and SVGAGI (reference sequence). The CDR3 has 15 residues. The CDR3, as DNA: TGTGCCAGCAGCCCACTCCGTGGACAGGGAAACACCATATATTTT. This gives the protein CASSPLRGQGNTIYF.